This entry lists 8 T cell receptor beta chains sequenced from one sample in a study of blood T cell repertoires in COVID-19. TCRdb's copy holds only in-frame clones and misses some; the assay was immunoSEQ multiplex PCR. The sample yields roughly 250,000 clones, around nine tenths seen once. Sequenced input: PBMCs or T cells enriched from blood (not recorded which). The receptors here all came from a woman under 30 who had recovered from COVID-19.

The V and J genes are TRBV4-1 and TRBJ1-3; D unresolved. The CDR3 has 15 amino acids. The ends were cut back, 6 bases at V and 4 bases at J, with 16 bases in the middle. Germline CDR1 reads MGHRA; CDR2 reads YSYEKL. The CDR3 loop is CASRPSGDLGNTIYF. CDR3 in DNA: TGCGCCAGCAGGCCAAGCGGCGATCTGGGAAACACCATATATTTT.

The gene calls are TRBV2 and TRBJ2-1; maybe TRBD2 (6 bases). Germline V gene lookup returns CDR1 SNHLY and CDR2 FYNNEI. The germline V and J ends were trimmed by 2 bases and 7 bases, with 21 bases remaining between them. The CDR3 is 17 amino acids. The CDR3: CASSEYGHGGSRNEQFF. As DNA, the CDR3 is TGTGCCAGCAGTGAATACGGGCATGGGGGGTCGCGGAATGAGCAGTTCTTC. Looking up the rest from reference TRBV2 and TRBJ2-1 gives the full variable domain: EPEVTQTPSHQVTQMGQEVILRCVPISNHLYFYWYRQILGQKVEFLVSFYNNEISEKSEIFDDQFSVERPDGSNFTLKIRSTKLEDSAMYFCASSEYGHGGSRNEQFFGPGTRLTVL.

This clone occurred once. The chain links TRBV12-3 or TRBV12-4 to TRBJ1-2; TRBD1 aligns across 8 bases. Trimming removed 6 bases from V and 3 bases from J; junction bases left unmatched: 3. This CDR3 region has 13 residues. The CDR3 is CASRPDRDYGYTF. DNA of the CDR3: TGTGCCAGCAGGCCGGACAGGGACTATGGCTACACCTTC.

CDR3: CSVSKMNTEAFF. Here the CDR3 DNA reads TGCAGCGTATCAAAAATGAACACTGAAGCTTTCTTT. The chain links TRBV29-1 to TRBJ1-1; D call uncertain. The germline CDR1 and CDR2 sequences are SQVTM and ANQGSEA. Trimming removed 6 bases from V and 0 bases from J, with 8 bases in between. The CDR3 has 12 residues. Supplemented by reference TRBV29-1 and TRBJ1-1, the full variable domain reads SAVISQKPSRDICQRGTSLTIQCQVDSQVTMMFWYRQQPGQSLTLIATANQGSEATYESGFVIDKFPISRPNLTFSTLTVSNMSPEDSSIYLCSVSKMNTEAFFGQGTRLTVV.

The chain uses TRBV10-3 and TRBJ2-2; D is perhaps TRBD2 (5 bases). The CDR3 is made up of 14 amino acids. Germline assignment: CDR1 ENHRY and CDR2 SYGVKD. The V end was cut by 6 bases, the J end by 1 base, with 9 bases between. CDR3 sequence: CAIRESGNTGELFF. The CDR3 region has the DNA TGTGCCATCAGGGAAAGCGGGAACACCGGGGAGCTGTTTTTT.

This chain joins TRBV2 and TRBJ1-1, with D perhaps matching TRBD1 (5 bases). The V end lost 5 bases, the J end lost 5 bases, and 12 bases lay between the germline ends. There are 13 residues in the CDR3. Germline assignment: CDR1 SNHLY and CDR2 FYNNEI. The CDR3 DNA follows: TGTGCCAGCAGTACACAGGTAAAAACTGAAGCTTTCTTT. Encoded protein: CASSTQVKTEAFF.

CDR3 nucleotide sequence: TGTGCCAGCAGCCCCCTCAAAGCTCCTGGAAACACCATATATTTT. Its translation: CASSPLKAPGNTIYF. This chain joins TRBV9 and TRBJ1-3, with D unresolved. Trimming took off 4 bases at V and 2 bases at J, with 13 bases between the two ends. The CDR3 runs 15 residues. Germline CDR1 reads SGDLS; CDR2 reads YYNGEE.

The V gene is TRBV28, the J gene TRBJ2-2; the D gene is possibly TRBD2 (5 bases). Looked up from germline, CDR1 is MDHEN and CDR2 is SYDVKM. The V gene lost 3 bases and the J gene lost 6 bases, with 14 bases spanning the gap. The CDR3 contains 15 residues. CDR3 amino acids: CASSFWSGKPGELFF. CDR3 coding DNA: TGTGCCAGCAGTTTTTGGTCGGGGAAACCCGGGGAGCTGTTTTTT.